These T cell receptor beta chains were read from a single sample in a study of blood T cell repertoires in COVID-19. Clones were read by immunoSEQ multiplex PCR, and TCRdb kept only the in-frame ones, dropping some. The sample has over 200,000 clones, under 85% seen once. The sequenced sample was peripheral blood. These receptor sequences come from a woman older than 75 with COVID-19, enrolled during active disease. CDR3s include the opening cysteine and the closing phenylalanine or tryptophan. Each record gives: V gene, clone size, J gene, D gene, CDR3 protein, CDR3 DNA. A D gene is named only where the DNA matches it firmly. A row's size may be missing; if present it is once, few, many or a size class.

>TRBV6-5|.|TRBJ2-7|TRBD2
CASSYRAGPKAYEQYF
TGTGCCAGCAGTTACAGAGCGGGGCCAAAAGCCTACGAGCAGTACTTC
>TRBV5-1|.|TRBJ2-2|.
CASSLPGLEGRELFF
TGCGCCAGCAGCTTACCGGGGCTGGAGGGTCGGGAGCTGTTTTTT
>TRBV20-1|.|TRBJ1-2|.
CSAQWGDYFTF
TGCAGTGCTCAGTGGGGGGACTATTTCACCTTC
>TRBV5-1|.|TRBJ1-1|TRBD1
CASSFQGGGTEAFF
TGCGCCAGCAGCTTTCAGGGGGGAGGCACTGAAGCTTTCTTT
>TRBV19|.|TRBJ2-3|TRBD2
CASSTTSKGLGTDTQYF
TGTGCCAGTAGTACCACTTCTAAGGGACTAGGCACAGATACGCAGTATTTT
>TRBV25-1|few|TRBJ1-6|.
CASSEFGVSPLHF
TGTGCCAGCAGTGAATTCGGGGTCTCACCCCTCCACTTT
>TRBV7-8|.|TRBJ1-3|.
CASSLALSSGNTIYF
TGTGCCAGCAGCTTAGCGCTCAGCTCTGGAAACACCATATATTTT
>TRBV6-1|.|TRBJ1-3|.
CASSETGDSGNTIYF
TGTGCCAGCAGTGAAACGGGGGACTCTGGAAACACCATATATTTT
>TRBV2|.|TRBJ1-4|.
CASSDFRGNLRNEKLFF
TGTGCCAGCAGTGATTTTAGGGGGAATCTCCGGAATGAAAAACTGTTTTTT
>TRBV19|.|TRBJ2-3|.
CAIGGADVDTQYF
TGTGCCATCGGCGGGGCGGATGTAGATACGCAGTATTTT
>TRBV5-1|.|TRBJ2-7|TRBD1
CASSRGQENYEQYF
TGCGCCAGCAGCCGGGGACAGGAGAACTACGAGCAGTACTTC
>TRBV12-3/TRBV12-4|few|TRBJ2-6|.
CASTLSGANVLTF
TGTGCCAGCACCTTATCTGGGGCCAACGTCCTGACTTTC
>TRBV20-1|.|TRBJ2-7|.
CSASVGSSSYEQYF
TGCAGTGCTAGTGTCGGGTCCAGCTCCTACGAGCAGTACTTC
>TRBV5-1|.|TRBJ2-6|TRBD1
CASSLARTGSSGANVLTF
TGCGCCAGCAGCTTGGCGAGGACAGGGAGCTCTGGGGCCAACGTCCTGACTTTC
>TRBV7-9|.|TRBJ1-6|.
CASSLAGSMEPPLHF
TGTGCCAGCAGCTTAGCTGGGAGTATGGAGCCACCCCTCCACTTT
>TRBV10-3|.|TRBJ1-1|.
CAITTTGKIGAFF
TGTGCCATCACTACAACAGGGAAAATTGGAGCTTTCTTT
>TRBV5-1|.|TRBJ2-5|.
CASSKQGMQETQYF
TGCGCCAGCAGCAAACAGGGAATGCAAGAGACCCAGTACTTC
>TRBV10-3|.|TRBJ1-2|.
CAISELQASYGYTF
TGTGCCATCAGTGAGTTACAGGCTTCATATGGCTACACCTTC
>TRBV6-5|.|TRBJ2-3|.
CASSSGGGTDTQYF
TGTGCCAGCAGTTCGGGGGGCGGCACAGATACGCAGTATTTT
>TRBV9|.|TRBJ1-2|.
CASSPHVEGSGYGYTF
TGTGCCAGCAGCCCTCATGTGGAGGGTTCTGGCTATGGCTACACCTTC
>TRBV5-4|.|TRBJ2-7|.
CASSPSKSSYEQYF
TGTGCCAGCAGCCCTTCAAAGAGCTCCTACGAGCAGTACTTC
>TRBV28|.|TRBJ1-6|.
CASSLLGAPTSPLHF
TGTGCCAGCAGTTTACTTGGGGCCCCAACTTCACCCCTCCACTTT
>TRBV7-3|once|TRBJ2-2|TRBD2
CASSERGGSTGELFF
TGTGCCAGCAGCGAGCGGGGAGGGAGCACCGGGGAGCTGTTTTTT
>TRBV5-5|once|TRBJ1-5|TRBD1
CASSEGQVNQPQHF
TGTGCCAGCAGTGAGGGACAGGTGAACCAGCCCCAGCATTTT
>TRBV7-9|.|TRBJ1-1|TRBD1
CASSPRQGSEAFF
TGTGCCAGCAGCCCCAGACAGGGATCTGAAGCTTTCTTT
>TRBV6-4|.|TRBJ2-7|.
CAGDGGCSYEQYF
TGTGCCGGAGACGGGGGTTGCTCCTACGAGCAGTACTTC
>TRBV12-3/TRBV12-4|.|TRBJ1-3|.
CASSRARGNTIYF
TGTGCCAGCTCCAGGGCTCGGGGAAACACCATATATTTT
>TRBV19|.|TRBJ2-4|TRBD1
CASSARGLENIQYF
TGTGCCAGTAGTGCTAGGGGGCTTGAAAACATTCAGTACTTC
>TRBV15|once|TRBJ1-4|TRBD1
CATSRGDRVGEKLFF
TGTGCCACCAGCAGAGGGGACAGGGTGGGGGAAAAACTGTTTTTT
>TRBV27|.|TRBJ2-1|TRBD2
CASSLLRKTSGGATSTYNEQFF
TGTGCCAGCAGTTTATTGAGGAAGACTAGCGGGGGGGCTACATCTACCTACAATGAGCAGTTCTTC
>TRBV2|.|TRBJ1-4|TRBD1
CATRTGRATNEKLFF
TGTGCCACACGGACAGGGAGGGCAACTAATGAAAAACTGTTTTTT
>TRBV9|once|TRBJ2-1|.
CASRPGSSYNEQFF
TGTGCCAGCAGACCCGGGAGCTCCTACAATGAGCAGTTCTTC
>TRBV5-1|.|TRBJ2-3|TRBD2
CASSLGTSGGPDTQYF
TGCGCCAGCAGCTTGGGGACTAGCGGGGGGCCAGATACGCAGTATTTT
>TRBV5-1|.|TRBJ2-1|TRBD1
CASKDLPTGSNEQFF
TGCGCCAGCAAGGATCTGCCGACAGGGTCCAATGAGCAGTTCTTC
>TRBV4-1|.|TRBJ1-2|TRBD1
CASSQAAPGGYYGYTF
TGCGCCAGCAGCCAAGCTGCTCCAGGGGGTTATTATGGCTACACCTTC
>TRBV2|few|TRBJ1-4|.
CASIRVFGEKLFF
TGTGCCAGCATCCGGGTATTCGGTGAAAAACTGTTTTTT
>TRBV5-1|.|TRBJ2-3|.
CASRRDGGSTDTQYF
TGCGCCAGCCGGCGGGACGGGGGTAGCACAGATACGCAGTATTTT
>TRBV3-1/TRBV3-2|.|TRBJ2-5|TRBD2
CASSPTSGQETQYF
TGTGCCAGCAGCCCGACTAGCGGCCAAGAGACCCAGTACTTC
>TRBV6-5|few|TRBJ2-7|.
CASSRDNSYEQYF
TGTGCCAGCAGTCGGGACAACTCCTACGAGCAGTACTTC
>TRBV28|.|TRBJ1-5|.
CAISGDSYSNQPQHF
TGTGCCATCTCGGGTGACAGCTATAGCAATCAGCCCCAGCATTTT
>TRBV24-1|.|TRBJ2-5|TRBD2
CATSQWGGETQYF
TGTGCCACCTCCCAGTGGGGAGGGGAGACCCAGTACTTC
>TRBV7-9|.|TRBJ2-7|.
CASGLEGEQYF
TGTGCCAGCGGACTGGAAGGCGAGCAGTACTTC
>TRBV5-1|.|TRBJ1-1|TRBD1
CASSLTGEGGTEAFF
TGCGCCAGCAGCTTAACAGGGGAAGGGGGTACTGAAGCTTTCTTT
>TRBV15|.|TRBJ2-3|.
CATSRDQPGNTDTQYF
TGTGCCACCAGCAGAGATCAACCGGGGAACACAGATACGCAGTATTTT
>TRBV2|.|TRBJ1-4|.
CASSEGLANEKLFF
TGTGCCAGCAGTGAAGGGTTAGCTAATGAAAAACTGTTTTTT
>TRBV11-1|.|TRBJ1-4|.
CASSHKRQATNEKLFF
TGTGCCAGCAGCCACAAACGACAGGCAACTAATGAAAAACTGTTTTTT